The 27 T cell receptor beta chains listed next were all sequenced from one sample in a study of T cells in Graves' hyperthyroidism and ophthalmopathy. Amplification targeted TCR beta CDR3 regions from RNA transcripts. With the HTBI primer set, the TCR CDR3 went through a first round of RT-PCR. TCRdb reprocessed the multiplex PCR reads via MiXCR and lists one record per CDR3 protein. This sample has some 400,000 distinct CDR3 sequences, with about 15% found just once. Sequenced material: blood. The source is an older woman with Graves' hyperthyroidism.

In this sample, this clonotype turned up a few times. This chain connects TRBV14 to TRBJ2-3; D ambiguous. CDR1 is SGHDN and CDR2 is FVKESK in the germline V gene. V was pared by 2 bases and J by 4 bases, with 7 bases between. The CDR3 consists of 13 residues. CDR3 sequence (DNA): TGTGCCAGCAGCCAAAACTCGCCAGATACGCAGTATTTT. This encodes CASSQNSPDTQYF.

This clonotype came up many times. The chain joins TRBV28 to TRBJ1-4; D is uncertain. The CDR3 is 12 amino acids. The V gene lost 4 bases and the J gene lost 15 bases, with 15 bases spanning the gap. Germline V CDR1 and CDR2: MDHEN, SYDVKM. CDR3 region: CASSSPWENLFF. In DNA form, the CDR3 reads TGTGCCAGCAGTTCCCCTTGGGAAAACTTGTTTTTT.

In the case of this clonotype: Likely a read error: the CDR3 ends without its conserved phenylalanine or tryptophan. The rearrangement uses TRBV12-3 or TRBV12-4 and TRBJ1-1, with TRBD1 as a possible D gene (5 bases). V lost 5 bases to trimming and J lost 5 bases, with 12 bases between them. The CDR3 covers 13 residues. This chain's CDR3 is CASSRDWRTEAFL. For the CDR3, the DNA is TGTGCCAGCAGTCGGGACTGGAGAACTGAAGCTTTCCTT.

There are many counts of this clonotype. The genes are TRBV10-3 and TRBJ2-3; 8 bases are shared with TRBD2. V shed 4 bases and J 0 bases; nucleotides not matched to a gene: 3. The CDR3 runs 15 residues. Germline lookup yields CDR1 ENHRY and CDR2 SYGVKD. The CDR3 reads CAISGAGASTDTQYF. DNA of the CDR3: TGTGCCATCAGTGGAGCGGGAGCTAGCACAGATACGCAGTATTTT.

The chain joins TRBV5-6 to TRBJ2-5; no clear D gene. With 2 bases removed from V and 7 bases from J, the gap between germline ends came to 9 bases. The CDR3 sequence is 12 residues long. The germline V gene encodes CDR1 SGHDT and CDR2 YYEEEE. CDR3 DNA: TGTGCCAGCAGCTTTTATTCCTCGACCCAGTACTTC. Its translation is CASSFYSSTQYF.

The CDR3 loop reads CATSRRSGRAFHEQYF. The CDR3 DNA sequence: TGTGCCACCAGCAGACGTAGCGGGAGGGCCTTCCACGAGCAGTACTTC. The chain links TRBV15 to TRBJ2-7, with TRBD2 identical over 11 bases. With 2 bases clipped from V and 5 bases from J, the junction kept 8 bases outside the gene matches. Per germline, CDR1 LNHNV and CDR2 YYDKDF (reference sequence). This CDR3 has 16 residues.

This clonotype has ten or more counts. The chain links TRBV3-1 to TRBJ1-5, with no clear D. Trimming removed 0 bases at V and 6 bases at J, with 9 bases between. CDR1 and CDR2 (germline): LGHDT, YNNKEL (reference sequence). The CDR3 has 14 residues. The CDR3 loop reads CASSQDLGGQPQHF. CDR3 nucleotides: TGTGCCAGCAGCCAAGATCTGGGAGGTCAGCCCCAGCATTTT.

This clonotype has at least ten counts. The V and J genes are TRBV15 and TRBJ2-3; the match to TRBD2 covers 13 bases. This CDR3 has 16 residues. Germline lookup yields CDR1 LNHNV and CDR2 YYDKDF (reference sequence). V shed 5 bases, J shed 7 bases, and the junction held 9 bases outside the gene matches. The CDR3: CATSAGTSGNVNTQYF. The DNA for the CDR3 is TGTGCCACCAGCGCCGGGACTAGCGGGAATGTAAATACGCAGTATTTT.

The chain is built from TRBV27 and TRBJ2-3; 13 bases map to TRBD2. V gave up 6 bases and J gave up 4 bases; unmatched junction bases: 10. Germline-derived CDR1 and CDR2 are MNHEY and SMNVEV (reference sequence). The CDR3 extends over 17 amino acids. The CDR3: CASRGTSGMMGADTQYF. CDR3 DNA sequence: TGTGCCAGCAGAGGGACTAGCGGGATGATGGGTGCAGATACGCAGTATTTT.

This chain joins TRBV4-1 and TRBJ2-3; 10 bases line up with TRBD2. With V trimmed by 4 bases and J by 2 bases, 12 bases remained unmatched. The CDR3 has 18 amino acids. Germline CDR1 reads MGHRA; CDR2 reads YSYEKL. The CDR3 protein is CASSLHRGSGRATDTQYF. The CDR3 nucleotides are TGCGCCAGCAGCCTCCATCGGGGGAGCGGGAGGGCCACAGATACGCAGTATTTT.

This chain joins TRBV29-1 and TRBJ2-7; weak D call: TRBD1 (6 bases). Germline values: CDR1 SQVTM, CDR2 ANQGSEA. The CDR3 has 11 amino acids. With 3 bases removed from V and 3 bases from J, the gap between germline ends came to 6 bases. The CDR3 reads CSVDRGYEQYF. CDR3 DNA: TGCAGCGTTGACAGGGGCTACGAGCAGTACTTC.

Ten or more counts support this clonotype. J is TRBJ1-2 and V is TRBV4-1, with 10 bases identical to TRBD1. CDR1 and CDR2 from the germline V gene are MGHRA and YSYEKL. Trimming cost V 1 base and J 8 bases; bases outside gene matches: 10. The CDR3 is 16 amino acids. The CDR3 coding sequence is TGCGCCAGCAGCCAAGGCTGGCCGGGACAGGGGTTCGGCTACACCTTC. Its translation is CASSQGWPGQGFGYTF.

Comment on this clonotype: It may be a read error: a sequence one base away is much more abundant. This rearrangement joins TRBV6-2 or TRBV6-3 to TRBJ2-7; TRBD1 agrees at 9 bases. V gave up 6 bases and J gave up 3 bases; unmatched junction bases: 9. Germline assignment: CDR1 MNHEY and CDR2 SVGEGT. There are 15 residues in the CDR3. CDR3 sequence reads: CASSPDDRGCYEQYF. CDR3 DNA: TGTGCCAGCAGCCCCGACGACAGGGGGTGCTACGAGCAGTACTTC.

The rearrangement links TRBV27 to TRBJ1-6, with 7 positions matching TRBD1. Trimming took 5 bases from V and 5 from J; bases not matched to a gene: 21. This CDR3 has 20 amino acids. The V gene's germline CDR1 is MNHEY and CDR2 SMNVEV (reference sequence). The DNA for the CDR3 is TGTGCCAGCAGTCCTCTAACCCCCCGGACAGGTCTGATAAATAATTCACCCCTCCACTTT. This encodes CASSPLTPRTGLINNSPLHF.

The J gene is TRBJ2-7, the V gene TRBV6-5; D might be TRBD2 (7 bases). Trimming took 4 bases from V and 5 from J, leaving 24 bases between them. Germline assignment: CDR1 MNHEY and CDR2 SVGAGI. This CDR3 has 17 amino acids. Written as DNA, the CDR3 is TGTGCCAGCAGTTTAGGGGTTGGACAGCCGGGAGGAGACGAGCAGTACTTC. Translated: CASSLGVGQPGGDEQYF.

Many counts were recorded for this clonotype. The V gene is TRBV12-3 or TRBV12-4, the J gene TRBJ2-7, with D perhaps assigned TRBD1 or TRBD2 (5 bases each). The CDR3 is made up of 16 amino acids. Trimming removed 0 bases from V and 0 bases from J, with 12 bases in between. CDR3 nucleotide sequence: TGTGCCAGCAGTTTAGCATCAGGGACCAACTCCTACGAGCAGTACTTC. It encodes CASSLASGTNSYEQYF.

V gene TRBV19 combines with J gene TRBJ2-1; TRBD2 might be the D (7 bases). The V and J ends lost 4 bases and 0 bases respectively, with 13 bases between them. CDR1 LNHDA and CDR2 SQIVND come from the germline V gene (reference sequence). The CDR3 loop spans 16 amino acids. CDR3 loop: CASSRGGASSYNEQFF. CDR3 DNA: TGTGCCAGTAGTAGAGGGGGGGCTAGCTCCTACAATGAGCAGTTCTTC.

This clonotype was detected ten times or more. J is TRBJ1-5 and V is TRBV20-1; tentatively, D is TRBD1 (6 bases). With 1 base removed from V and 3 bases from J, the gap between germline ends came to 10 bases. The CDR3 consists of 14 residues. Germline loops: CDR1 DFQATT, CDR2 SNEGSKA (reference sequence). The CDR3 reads CSARVGTPNQPQHF. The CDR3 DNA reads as TGCAGTGCTAGAGTCGGGACACCCAATCAGCCCCAGCATTTT.

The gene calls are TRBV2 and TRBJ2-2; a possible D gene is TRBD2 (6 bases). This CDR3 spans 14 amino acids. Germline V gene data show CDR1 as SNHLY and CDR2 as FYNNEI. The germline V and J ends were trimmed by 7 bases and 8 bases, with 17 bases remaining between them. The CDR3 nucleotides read TGTGCCAGCACCGAACTGGGGGGTGTGGGGGAGCTGTTTTTT. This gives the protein CASTELGGVGELFF.

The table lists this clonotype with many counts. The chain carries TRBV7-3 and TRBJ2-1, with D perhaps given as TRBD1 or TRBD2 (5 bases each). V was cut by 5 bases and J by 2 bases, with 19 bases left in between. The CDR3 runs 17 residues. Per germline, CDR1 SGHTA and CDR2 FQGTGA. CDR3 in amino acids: CASSPRAGAWAYNEQFF. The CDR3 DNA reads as TGTGCCAGCAGCCCCCGCGCCGGGGCCTGGGCCTACAATGAGCAGTTCTTC.

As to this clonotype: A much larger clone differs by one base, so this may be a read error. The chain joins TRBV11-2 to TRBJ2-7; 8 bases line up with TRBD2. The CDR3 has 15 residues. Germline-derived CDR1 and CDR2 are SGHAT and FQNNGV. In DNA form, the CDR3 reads TGTGCCAACAGCTTAGATCGAACGGGAGGGGCCGAGCAGTACTTC. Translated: CANSLDRTGGAEQYF.

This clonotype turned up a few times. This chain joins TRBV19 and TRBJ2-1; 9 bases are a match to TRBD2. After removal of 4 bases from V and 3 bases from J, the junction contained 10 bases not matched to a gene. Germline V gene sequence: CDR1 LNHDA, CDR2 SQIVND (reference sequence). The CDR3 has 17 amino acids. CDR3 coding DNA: TGTGCCAGTAGTACTCACTTAGCGGGAGATTTCTACAATGAGCAGTTCTTC. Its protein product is CASSTHLAGDFYNEQFF.

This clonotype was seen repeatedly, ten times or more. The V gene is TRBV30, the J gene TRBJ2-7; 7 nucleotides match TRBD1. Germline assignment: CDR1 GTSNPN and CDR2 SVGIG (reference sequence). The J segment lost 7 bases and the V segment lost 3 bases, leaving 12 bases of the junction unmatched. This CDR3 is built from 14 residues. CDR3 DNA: TGTGCCTGGAGAAAGGGGGCCGCCTCGGGGGAGCAGTACTTC. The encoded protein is CAWRKGAASGEQYF. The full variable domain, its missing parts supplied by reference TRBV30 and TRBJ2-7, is SQTIHQWPATLVQPVGSPLSLECTVEGTSNPNLYWYRQAAGRGLQLLFYSVGIGQISSEVPQNLSASRPQDRQFILSSKKLLLSDSGFYLCAWRKGAASGEQYFGPGTRLTVT.

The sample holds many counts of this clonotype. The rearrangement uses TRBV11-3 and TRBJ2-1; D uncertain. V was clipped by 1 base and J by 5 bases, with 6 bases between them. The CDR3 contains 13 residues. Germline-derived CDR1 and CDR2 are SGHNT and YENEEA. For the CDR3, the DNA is TGTGCCAGCAGCTTAGGAGCGAACAATGAGCAGTTCTTC. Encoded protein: CASSLGANNEQFF.

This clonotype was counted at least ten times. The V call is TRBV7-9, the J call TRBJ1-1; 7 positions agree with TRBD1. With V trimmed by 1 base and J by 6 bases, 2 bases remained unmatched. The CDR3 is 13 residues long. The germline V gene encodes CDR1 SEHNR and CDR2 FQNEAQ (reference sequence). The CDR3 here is CASSLETGSEAFF. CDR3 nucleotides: TGTGCCAGCAGCTTAGAGACAGGGTCTGAAGCTTTCTTT.

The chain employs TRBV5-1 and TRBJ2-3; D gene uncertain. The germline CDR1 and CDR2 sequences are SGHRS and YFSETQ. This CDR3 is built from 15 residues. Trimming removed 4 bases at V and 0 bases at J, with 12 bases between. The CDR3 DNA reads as TGCGCCAGCAGCGGTCTGATCTCTAGCACAGATACGCAGTATTTT. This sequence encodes CASSGLISSTDTQYF.

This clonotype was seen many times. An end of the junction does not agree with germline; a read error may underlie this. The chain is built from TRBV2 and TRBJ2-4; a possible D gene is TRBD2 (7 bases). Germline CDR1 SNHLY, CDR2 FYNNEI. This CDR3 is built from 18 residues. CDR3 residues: CASSEESQGGMAKNIQYF. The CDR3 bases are TGTGCCAGCAGCGAAGAGTCACAGGGAGGGATGGCCAAAAACATTCAGTACTTC. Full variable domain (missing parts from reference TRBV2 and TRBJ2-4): EPEVTQTPSHQVTQMGQEVILRCVPISNHLYFYWYRQILGQKVEFLVSFYNNEISEKSEIFDDQFSVERPDGSNFTLKIRSTKLEDSAMYFCASSEESQGGMAKNIQYFGAGTRLSVL.